This T cell receptor (beta chain) was found in a study of T cells in Graves' hyperthyroidism and ophthalmopathy. The CDR3 runs 14 residues. Between the trimmed V and J ends, which lost 1 base and 2 bases, there was a span of 10 bases. From germline, CDR1 is SGHRS and CDR2 YFSETQ. RNA transcripts gave rise to amplified TCR beta CDR3 regions. HTBI primers were the set used in a first-round RT-PCR of the TCR CDR3. One entry per CDR3 protein, called by TCRdb with MiXCR from the multiplex PCR reads. The repertoire holds roughly 360,000 distinct CDR3 sequences, with 13% as singletons. Material: blood. The J gene is TRBJ2-7, the V gene TRBV5-1; no clear D. This receptor was taken from a man younger than 40 with Graves' hyperthyroidism that later progressed to Graves' ophthalmopathy. CDR3 amino acids: CASSLYIGTYEQYF. DNA for the CDR3: TGCGCCAGCAGCTTGTATATAGGTACCTACGAGCAGTACTTC.